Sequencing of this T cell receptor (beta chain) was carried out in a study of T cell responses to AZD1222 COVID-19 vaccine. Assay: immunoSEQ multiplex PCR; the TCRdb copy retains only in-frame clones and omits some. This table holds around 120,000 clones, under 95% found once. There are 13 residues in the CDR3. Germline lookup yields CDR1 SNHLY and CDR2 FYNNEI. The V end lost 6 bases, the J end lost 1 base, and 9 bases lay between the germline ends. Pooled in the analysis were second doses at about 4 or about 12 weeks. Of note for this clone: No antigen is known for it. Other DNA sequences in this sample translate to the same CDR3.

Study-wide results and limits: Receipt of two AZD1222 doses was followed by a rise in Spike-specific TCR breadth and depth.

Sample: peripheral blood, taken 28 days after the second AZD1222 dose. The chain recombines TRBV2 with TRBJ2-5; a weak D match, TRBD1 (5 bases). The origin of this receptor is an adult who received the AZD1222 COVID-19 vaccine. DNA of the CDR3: TGTGCCAGCAGGCAGGGTGCCCAAGAGACCCAGTACTTC. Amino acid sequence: CASRQGAQETQYF.